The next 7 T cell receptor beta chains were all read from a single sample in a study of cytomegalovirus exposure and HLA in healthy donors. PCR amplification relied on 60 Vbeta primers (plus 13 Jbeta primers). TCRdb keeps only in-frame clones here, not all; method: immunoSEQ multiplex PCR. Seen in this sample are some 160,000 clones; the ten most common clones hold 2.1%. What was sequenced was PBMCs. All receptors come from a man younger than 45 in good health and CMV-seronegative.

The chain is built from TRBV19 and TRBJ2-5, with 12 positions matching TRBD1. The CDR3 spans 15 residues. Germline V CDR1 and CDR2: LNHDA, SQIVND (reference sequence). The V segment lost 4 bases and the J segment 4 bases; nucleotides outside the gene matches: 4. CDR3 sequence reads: CASSRDRGRVETQYF. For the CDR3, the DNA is TGTGCCAGTAGTAGGGACAGGGGGCGCGTAGAGACCCAGTACTTC.

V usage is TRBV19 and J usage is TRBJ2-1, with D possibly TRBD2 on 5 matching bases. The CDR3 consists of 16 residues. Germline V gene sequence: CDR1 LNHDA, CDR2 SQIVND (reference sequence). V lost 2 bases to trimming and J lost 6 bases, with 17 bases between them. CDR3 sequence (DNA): TGTGCCAGTAGTATACGTGAGGGAGTGAGTTCCAATGAGCAGTTCTTC. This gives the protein CASSIREGVSSNEQFF. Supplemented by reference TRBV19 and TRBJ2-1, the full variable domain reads DGGITQSPKYLFRKEGQNVTLSCEQNLNHDAMYWYRQDPGQGLRLIYYSQIVNDFQKGDIAEGYSVSREKKESFPLTVTSAQKNPTAFYLCASSIREGVSSNEQFFGPGTRLTVL.

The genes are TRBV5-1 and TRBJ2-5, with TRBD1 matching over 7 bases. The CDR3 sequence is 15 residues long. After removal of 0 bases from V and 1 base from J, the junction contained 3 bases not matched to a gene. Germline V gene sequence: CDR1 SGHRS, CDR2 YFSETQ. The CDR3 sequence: CASSLEQGPQETQYF. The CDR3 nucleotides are TGCGCCAGCAGCTTGGAACAGGGGCCCCAAGAGACCCAGTACTTC.

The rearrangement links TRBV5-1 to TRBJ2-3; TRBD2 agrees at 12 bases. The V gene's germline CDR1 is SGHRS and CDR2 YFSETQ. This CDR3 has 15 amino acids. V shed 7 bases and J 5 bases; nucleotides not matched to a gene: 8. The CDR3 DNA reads TGCGCCAGCGGCCGACTAGCGGGAGCTCTAGATACGCAGTATTTT. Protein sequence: CASGRLAGALDTQYF. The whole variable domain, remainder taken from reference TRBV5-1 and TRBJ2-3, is KAGVTQTPRYLIKTRGQQVTLSCSPISGHRSVSWYQQTPGQGLQFLFEYFSETQRNKGNFPGRFSGRQFSNSRSEMNVSTLELGDSALYLCASGRLAGALDTQYFGPGTRLTVL.

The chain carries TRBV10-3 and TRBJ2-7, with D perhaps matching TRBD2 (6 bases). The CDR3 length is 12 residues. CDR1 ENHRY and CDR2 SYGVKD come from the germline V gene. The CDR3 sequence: CGTGRGNNEQYF. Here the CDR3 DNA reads TGTGGTACGGGTCGCGGGAATAACGAGCAGTACTTC.

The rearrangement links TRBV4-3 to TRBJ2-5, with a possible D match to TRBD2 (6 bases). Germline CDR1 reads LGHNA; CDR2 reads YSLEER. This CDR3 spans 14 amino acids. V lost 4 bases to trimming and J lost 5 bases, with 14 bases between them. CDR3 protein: CASSLSVGSETQYF. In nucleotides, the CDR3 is TGCGCCAGCAGCCTCTCGGTCGGGAGTGAGACCCAGTACTTC.

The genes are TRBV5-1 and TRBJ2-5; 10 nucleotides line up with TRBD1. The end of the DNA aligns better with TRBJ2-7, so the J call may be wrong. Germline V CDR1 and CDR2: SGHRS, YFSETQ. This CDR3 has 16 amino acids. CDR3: CASSLVGTGASGEQYF. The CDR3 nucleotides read TGCGCCAGCAGCTTAGTCGGGACAGGGGCCTCGGGCGAGCAGTACTTC.